The TCR beta chain described here comes from a study of T cell repertoires in cytomegalovirus infection. Across the study: The public TCR beta signatures pointed to both CMV infection and matching HLA type.

This clonotype was seen at least ten times. MiXCR, applied by TCRdb to the reads, yields one record per CDR3 protein. The data hold about 460,000 distinct CDR3 sequences, with about 11% observed a single time. This TCR was recovered from a human donor in good health (CMV status not recorded). Some clones in this sample may be carry-over from other donors' samples. Input material: PBMCs.

CDR3 DNA: TGTGCCAGCACCACCGGTCTAGGTGAGCAGTTCTTC. It specifies CASTTGLGEQFF. V usage is TRBV14 and J usage is TRBJ2-1, with D unclear. Trimming removed 7 bases from V and 9 bases from J, with 13 bases in between. The germline CDR1 and CDR2 sequences are SGHDN and FVKESK. The CDR3 sequence is 12 residues long.